The next 28 T cell receptor beta chains were all read from a single sample in a study of blood T cell repertoires in COVID-19 (dated by TCRdb to the early 2020s). The library came from the immunoSEQ multiplex PCR assay. Held by TCRdb, this immuneACCESS table contains in-frame sequences only and omits some clones. Under half of the omission traces to an unresolved V gene where checked; the cause of the rest is unknown. The sample has fewer than 80,000 clones on record, around nine tenths of them singletons. The ten largest clones represent around a sixth of the sample. Source material: peripheral blood. The receptors derive from an elderly woman with active or convalescent COVID-19.

The chain has TRBV28 and TRBJ2-1; 7 bases map to TRBD1. V dropped 4 bases and J dropped 0; count of bases not matched to a gene: 0. The CDR3 sequence is 14 residues long. CDR1 is MDHEN and CDR2 is SYDVKM in the germline V gene. CDR3 nucleotide sequence: TGTGCCAGCAGTTGGGACAGCTCCTACAATGAGCAGTTCTTC. Encoded protein: CASSWDSSYNEQFF.

This sequence joins TRBV7-9 and TRBJ2-3; 10 bases align to TRBD2. The CDR3 has 18 amino acids. Unmatched junction bases numbered 14, after V lost 1 base and J lost 7 bases. From germline, CDR1 is SEHNR and CDR2 FQNEAQ (reference sequence). As DNA, the CDR3 is TGTGCCAGCAGCTTAGAGGTCAGCGGGGGGGCCCTAAGGCATACGCAGTATTTT. It codes for CASSLEVSGGALRHTQYF.

This clone was recorded only once. The V and J genes are TRBV7-2 and TRBJ2-1, with TRBD2 identical over 9 bases. The CDR3 runs 15 residues. The germline gives CDR1 SGHTA, CDR2 FQGNSA. The J segment lost 7 bases and the V segment lost 3 bases, leaving 7 bases of the junction unmatched. The CDR3 coding sequence is TGTGCCAGCAGCTTTGAGGCGGGGGGGCGGAATGAGCAGTTCTTC. As protein: CASSFEAGGRNEQFF.

The chain carries TRBV5-4 and TRBJ1-2, with a tentative D call TRBD1 (6 bases). The ends were cut back, 0 bases at V and 4 bases at J, with 7 bases in the middle. This CDR3 comprises 13 residues. CDR1 and CDR2 (germline): SGHNT, YYREEE (reference sequence). The CDR3 coding sequence is TGTGCCAGCAGCTTGGAACAGGGCTATGGCTACACCTTC. This codes for CASSLEQGYGYTF.

J is TRBJ2-6 and V is TRBV19; 7 positions match TRBD1. The CDR3 consists of 17 residues. Germline-derived CDR1 and CDR2 are LNHDA and SQIVND (reference sequence). With V trimmed by 2 bases and J by 0 bases, 4 bases remained unmatched. CDR3 amino acids: CASSINRDSSGANVLTF. The CDR3 DNA reads TGTGCCAGTAGTATAAACCGGGACAGCTCTGGGGCCAACGTCCTGACTTTC.

The CDR3 reads CASSLRGISEKLFF. DNA for the CDR3: TGTGCCAGCAGCTTGAGGGGGATTAGCGAAAAACTGTTTTTT. The rearrangement uses TRBV5-8 and TRBJ1-4; possibly TRBD1 for D (6 bases). CDR1 and CDR2 (germline): SGHTS, YDEGEE. Trimming removed 1 base at V and 8 bases at J, with 12 bases between. The CDR3 is made up of 14 amino acids.

The chain joins TRBV7-8 to TRBJ1-3; D remains ambiguous. The germline gives CDR1 SGHVS, CDR2 FQNEAQ. This CDR3 has 14 amino acids. Trimming shortened V by 0 bases and J by 0 bases, and 3 bases separated the two germline ends. Here the CDR3 DNA reads TGTGCCAGCAGCTTAGCTTACTCTGGAAACACCATATATTTT. This translates into CASSLAYSGNTIYF.

V gene TRBV12-3 or TRBV12-4 combines with J gene TRBJ1-2; TRBD1 aligns across 7 bases. CDR3 length equals 13 residues. The junction had 8 bases not matched to a gene; V was cut back by 7 bases and J by 6 bases. The CDR3 DNA reads TGTGCCAGCATCGCTTCAGGGGGTGATGGCTACACCTTC. Translation gives CASIASGGDGYTF.

The chain joins TRBV24-1 to TRBJ1-5; 9 nucleotides line up with TRBD1. From germline, CDR1 is KGHDR and CDR2 SFDVKD. CDR3 size: 19 residues. With 2 bases clipped from V and 2 bases from J, the junction kept 12 bases outside the gene matches. The CDR3 protein is CATSDSTGTGPGRNQPQHF. The CDR3 nucleotides read TGTGCCACCAGTGATTCGACCGGGACAGGGCCGGGGCGCAATCAGCCCCAGCATTTT.

This clone was seen only a few times. The gene calls are TRBV14 and TRBJ1-1; D is perhaps TRBD1 (6 bases). Deletions cut 8 bases from V and 0 bases from J, with 13 bases between. CDR3 length: 14 residues. Germline CDR1 reads SGHDN; CDR2 reads FVKESK. In nucleotides, the CDR3 is TGTGCCAGCCAGGGGCCCCTGATGAACACTGAAGCTTTCTTT. Protein product: CASQGPLMNTEAFF.

The chain recombines TRBV7-2 with TRBJ2-5, with TRBD2 matching 16 bases. The CDR3 runs to 18 residues. Germline loops: CDR1 SGHTA, CDR2 FQGNSA. The ends lost 4 bases at V and 5 bases at J; junction bases unmatched: 10. The CDR3, as DNA: TGTGCCAGCAGCTCTCAGTCGGGACTAGCGGGGGGGCTGGAGACCCAGTACTTC. The encoded protein is CASSSQSGLAGGLETQYF.

The V call is TRBV7-8, the J call TRBJ2-1, with 13 bases fitting TRBD2. CDR1 and CDR2 from the germline V gene are SGHVS and FQNEAQ. The trim removed 5 bases at V and 1 base at J, leaving 2 bases unmatched. This CDR3 spans 16 amino acids. CDR3 loop: CASSPGLAGSYNEQFF. The CDR3 nucleotides read TGTGCCAGCAGCCCGGGACTAGCGGGATCCTACAATGAGCAGTTCTTC.

Here the CDR3 reads CASSPNQGAETQYF. The CDR3 bases are TGTGCCAGCTCACCAAACCAGGGGGCCGAGACCCAGTACTTC. The chain joins TRBV18 to TRBJ2-5; 8 nucleotides agree with TRBD1. The CDR3 has 14 residues. CDR1 and CDR2 (germline): KGHSH, LQKENI. Trimming took 2 bases from V and 5 from J; bases not matched to a gene: 4.

J is TRBJ1-2 and V is TRBV7-2, with D unclear. Per germline, CDR1 SGHTA and CDR2 FQGNSA. The CDR3 is 15 amino acids. V was cut by 3 bases and J by 5 bases, with 16 bases left in between. CDR3 coding DNA: TGTGCCAGCAGCTTCGGTAGGAGCGGACTTTATGGCTACACCTTC. Translation: CASSFGRSGLYGYTF.

V is TRBV19 and J is TRBJ1-6, with 7 bases lining up with TRBD1. The junction had 2 bases not matched to a gene; V was cut back by 7 bases and J by 2 bases. The CDR3 length is 14 residues. CDR1 and CDR2 from the germline V gene are LNHDA and SQIVND (reference sequence). The CDR3 reads CASKDRTYNSPLHF. CDR3 coding DNA: TGTGCCAGTAAGGACAGGACCTATAATTCACCCCTCCACTTT.

The V gene is TRBV14, the J gene TRBJ1-1; no clear D. CDR3 length equals 16 residues. Germline V lookup: CDR1 SGHDN, CDR2 FVKESK. V was cut by 1 base and J by 1 base, with 13 bases left in between. The CDR3 bases are TGTGCCAGCAGCCAAGCTGGCAGCCGGAGGAACACTGAAGCTTTCTTT. Translated: CASSQAGSRRNTEAFF.

This sequence joins TRBV7-2 and TRBJ2-2; possible D gene TRBD2, 5 bases. The CDR3 has 14 residues. Between the trimmed V and J ends, which lost 3 bases and 4 bases, there was a span of 9 bases. The germline V gene encodes CDR1 SGHTA and CDR2 FQGNSA. The CDR3 reads CASSFSAVTGELFF. CDR3 DNA: TGTGCCAGCAGCTTTAGCGCTGTCACCGGGGAGCTGTTTTTT.

V is TRBV6-2 or TRBV6-3 and J is TRBJ2-3; unclear D gene. Trimming took off 2 bases at V and 0 bases at J, with 12 bases between the two ends. This CDR3 is 16 amino acids long. The V gene's germline CDR1 is MNHEY and CDR2 SVGEGT. CDR3 region: CASSYEVGSSTDTQYF. The CDR3 bases are TGTGCCAGCAGTTACGAGGTCGGATCTAGCACAGATACGCAGTATTTT.

The chain employs TRBV18 and TRBJ2-2; TRBD1 might be the D (6 bases). The length of the CDR3 is 18 residues. CDR1 is KGHSH and CDR2 is LQKENI in the germline V gene. Trimming took 3 bases from V and 2 from J, leaving 19 bases between them. The CDR3 DNA reads TGTGCCAGCTCACCGCAGATTTTAGACAGGCTTAACACCGGGGAGCTGTTTTTT. Its translation: CASSPQILDRLNTGELFF.

The V call is TRBV3-1 (or the pseudogene TRBV3-2), the J call TRBJ1-1, with 8 bases matching TRBD1. With V trimmed by 4 bases and J by 4 bases, 8 bases remained unmatched. CDR1 is LGHDT, CDR2 YNNKEL, per germline (reference sequence). The CDR3 loop spans 15 amino acids. The CDR3 reads CASSLRTGPRTEAFF. CDR3 nucleotides: TGTGCCAGCAGCCTTAGGACAGGGCCCCGCACTGAAGCTTTCTTT.

V is TRBV28 and J is TRBJ2-7; 11 nucleotides line up with TRBD2. Trimming took 6 bases from V and 4 from J; bases not matched to a gene: 5. The CDR3 extends over 14 amino acids. From germline, CDR1 is MDHEN and CDR2 SYDVKM. CDR3 in DNA: TGTGCCAGCAGCCTGGGACTAGCGGATTACGAGCAGTACTTC. It codes for CASSLGLADYEQYF.

The chain has TRBV27 and TRBJ1-2; TRBD1 matches 9 bases. The trim removed 6 bases at V and 7 bases at J, leaving 6 bases unmatched. The CDR3 extends over 13 amino acids. From germline, CDR1 is MNHEY and CDR2 SMNVEV (reference sequence). CDR3 in DNA: TGTGCCAGCAGCCTACAGGGGGCAGGTGGCTACACCTTC. This encodes CASSLQGAGGYTF.

V is TRBV19 and J is TRBJ2-3, with D tentatively TRBD2 (5 bases). Germline-derived CDR1 and CDR2 are LNHDA and SQIVND (reference sequence). The CDR3 runs to 14 residues. V lost 6 bases, J lost 5 bases, and 15 bases lay in between. The CDR3 DNA is TGTGCCAGTAGCCCCCGAGGGAGTGGAGATACGCAGTATTTT. This translates into CASSPRGSGDTQYF.

CDR3 nucleotide sequence: TGCGCCAGCAGCCAAGTGAGAGGCAGCACAGATACGCAGTATTTT. It yields the protein CASSQVRGSTDTQYF. The J gene is TRBJ2-3, the V gene TRBV4-1; D is ambiguous. Germline CDR1 and CDR2: MGHRA and YSYEKL. The CDR3 length is 15 residues. The V end was cut by 1 base, the J end by 0 bases, with 8 bases between.

The chain is built from TRBV5-8 and TRBJ1-5, with D maybe TRBD1 (6 bases). Per germline, CDR1 SGHTS and CDR2 YDEGEE. This CDR3 is 15 amino acids long. V dropped 1 base and J dropped 3 bases, with 11 bases sitting between them. The CDR3 loop reads CASSLRTGFNQPQHF. CDR3 DNA sequence: TGTGCCAGCAGCTTGCGCACAGGGTTCAATCAGCCCCAGCATTTT.

The chain has TRBV3-1 (or the pseudogene TRBV3-2) and TRBJ1-3; D gene unclear. The CDR3 spans 15 residues. Germline V lookup: CDR1 LGHDT, CDR2 YNNKEL (reference sequence). V was cut by 1 base and J by 0 bases, with 7 bases left in between. The CDR3, as DNA: TGTGCCAGCAGCCAAGCAACGGGCTCTGGAAACACCATATATTTT. Amino acid sequence: CASSQATGSGNTIYF.

This clone appeared once. This rearrangement joins TRBV3-1 (or the pseudogene TRBV3-2) to TRBJ2-4; a weak D match, TRBD1 (6 bases). The CDR3 contains 17 residues. V dropped 3 bases and J dropped 0 bases, with 15 bases sitting between them. Germline V gives CDR1 LGHDT, CDR2 YNNKEL (reference sequence). The CDR3 loop reads CASSHEPGHLAKNIQYF. Written as DNA, the CDR3 is TGTGCCAGCAGCCACGAACCGGGACACCTAGCCAAAAACATTCAGTACTTC.

This clone was picked up one time. The chain combines TRBV2 with TRBJ2-5, with TRBD1 matching over 9 bases. Germline CDR1 SNHLY, CDR2 FYNNEI. V was clipped by 10 bases and J by 5 bases; unmatched bases: 11. This CDR3 has 14 residues. The CDR3 spells CATARTGAGETQYF. DNA for the CDR3: TGTGCCACCGCCCGGACAGGGGCGGGGGAGACCCAGTACTTC.